This T cell receptor (beta chain) comes out of a study of T cell repertoires in cytomegalovirus infection. On the study more broadly: Selection of CMV epitopes for the study included recently identified HLA-C-restricted and well-studied HLA-B-restricted ones. Public TCR beta signatures indicated both CMV infection and matching HLA type. The study's findings and limits: There were carriers of CMV plus the relevant HLA, and cumulative public TCR beta family frequency identified them.

One entry per CDR3 protein, called by TCRdb with MiXCR from the reads. This table has 700,000 to 900,000 distinct CDR3 sequences, under 35% appearing once. Regarding this clonotype: As yet, its antigen is unknown.

This receptor was taken from a human donor in good health (CMV status not recorded). Some clones in this sample may be carry-over from other donors' samples. The source was cultured CD8+ T cells from PBMCs, collected from culture after CMV antigen stimulation.

The CDR3 DNA reads as TGTGCCAGCAGCCGCACAGGGGTCGATGAGCAGTTCTTC. Its protein product is CASSRTGVDEQFF. The J gene is TRBJ2-1, the V gene TRBV7-4; 7 positions match TRBD1. V shed 5 bases, J shed 8 bases, and the junction held 6 bases outside the gene matches. The CDR3 is made up of 13 amino acids. Germline loops: CDR1 SGHVT, CDR2 SQSDAQ.